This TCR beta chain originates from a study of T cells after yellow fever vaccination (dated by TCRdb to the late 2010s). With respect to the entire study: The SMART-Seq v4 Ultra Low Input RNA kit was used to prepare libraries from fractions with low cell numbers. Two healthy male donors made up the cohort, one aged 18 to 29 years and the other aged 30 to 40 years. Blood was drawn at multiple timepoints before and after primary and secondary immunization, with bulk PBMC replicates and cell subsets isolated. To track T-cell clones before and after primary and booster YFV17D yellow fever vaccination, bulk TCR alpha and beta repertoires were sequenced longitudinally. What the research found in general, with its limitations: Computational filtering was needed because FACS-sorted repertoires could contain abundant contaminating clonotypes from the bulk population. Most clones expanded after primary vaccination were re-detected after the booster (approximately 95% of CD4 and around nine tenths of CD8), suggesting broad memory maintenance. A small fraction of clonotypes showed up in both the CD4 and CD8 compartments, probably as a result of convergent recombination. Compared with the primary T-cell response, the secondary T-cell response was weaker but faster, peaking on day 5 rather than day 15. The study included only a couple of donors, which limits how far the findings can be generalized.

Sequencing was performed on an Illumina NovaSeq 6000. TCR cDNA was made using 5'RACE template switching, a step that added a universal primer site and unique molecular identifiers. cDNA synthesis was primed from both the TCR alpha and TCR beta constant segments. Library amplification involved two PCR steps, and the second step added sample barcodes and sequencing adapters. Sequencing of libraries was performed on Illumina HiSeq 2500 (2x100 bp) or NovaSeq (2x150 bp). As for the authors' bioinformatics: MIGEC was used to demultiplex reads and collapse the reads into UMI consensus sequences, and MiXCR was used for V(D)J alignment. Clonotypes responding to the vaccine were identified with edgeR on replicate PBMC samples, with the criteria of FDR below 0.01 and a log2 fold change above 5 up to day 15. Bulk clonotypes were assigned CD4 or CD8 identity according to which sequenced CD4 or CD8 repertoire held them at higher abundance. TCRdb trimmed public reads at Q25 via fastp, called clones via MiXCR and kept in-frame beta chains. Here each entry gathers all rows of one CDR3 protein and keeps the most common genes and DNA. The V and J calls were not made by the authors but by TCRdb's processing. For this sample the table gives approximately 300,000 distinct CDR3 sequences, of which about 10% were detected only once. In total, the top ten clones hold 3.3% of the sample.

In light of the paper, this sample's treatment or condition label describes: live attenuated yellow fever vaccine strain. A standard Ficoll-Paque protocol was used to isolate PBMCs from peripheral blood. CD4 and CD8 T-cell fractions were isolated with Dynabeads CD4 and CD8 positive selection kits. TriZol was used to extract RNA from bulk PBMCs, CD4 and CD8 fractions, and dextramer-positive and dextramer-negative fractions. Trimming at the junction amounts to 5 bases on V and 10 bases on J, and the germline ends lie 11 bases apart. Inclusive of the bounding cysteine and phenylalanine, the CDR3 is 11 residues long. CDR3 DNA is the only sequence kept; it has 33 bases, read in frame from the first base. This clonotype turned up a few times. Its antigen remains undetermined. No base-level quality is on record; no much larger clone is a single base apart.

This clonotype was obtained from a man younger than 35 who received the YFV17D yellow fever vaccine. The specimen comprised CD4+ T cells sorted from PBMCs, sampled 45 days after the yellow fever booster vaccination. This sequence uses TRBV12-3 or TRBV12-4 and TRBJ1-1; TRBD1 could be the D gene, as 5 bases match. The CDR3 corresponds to CASSLPGIAFF. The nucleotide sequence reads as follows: TGTGCCAGCAGTCTCCCAGGGATAGCTTTCTTT.